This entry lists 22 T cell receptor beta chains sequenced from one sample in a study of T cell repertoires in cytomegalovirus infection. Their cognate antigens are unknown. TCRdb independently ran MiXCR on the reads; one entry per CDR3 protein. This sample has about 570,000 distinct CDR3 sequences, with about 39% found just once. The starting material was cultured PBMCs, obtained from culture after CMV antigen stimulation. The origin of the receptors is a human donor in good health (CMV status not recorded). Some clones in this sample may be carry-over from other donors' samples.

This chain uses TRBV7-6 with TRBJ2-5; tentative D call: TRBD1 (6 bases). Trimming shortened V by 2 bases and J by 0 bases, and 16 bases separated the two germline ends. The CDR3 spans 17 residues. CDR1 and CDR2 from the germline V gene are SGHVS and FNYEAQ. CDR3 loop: CASSLTHGTKYQETQYF. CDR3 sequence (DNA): TGTGCCAGCAGCTTAACCCATGGGACAAAATACCAAGAGACCCAGTACTTC.

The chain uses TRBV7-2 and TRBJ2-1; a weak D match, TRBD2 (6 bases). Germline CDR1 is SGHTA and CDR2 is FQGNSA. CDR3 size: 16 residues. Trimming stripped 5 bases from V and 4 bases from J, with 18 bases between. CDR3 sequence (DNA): TGTGCCAGCAGCCTTTCGCCGGGACTTGGATACAATGAGCAGTTCTTC. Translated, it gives CASSLSPGLGYNEQFF.

CDR3 in amino acids: CASSLSRGYRDHTYEQYF. CDR3 in DNA: TGTGCCAGCAGCTTATCGCGCGGGTACCGGGACCATACCTACGAGCAGTACTTC. V gene TRBV7-6 combines with J gene TRBJ2-7; the D gene could be TRBD1 or TRBD2 (5 bases each). V lost 2 bases and J 2 bases, leaving 22 bases between the germline ends. The CDR3 contains 18 residues. The V gene's germline CDR1 is SGHVS and CDR2 FNYEAQ.

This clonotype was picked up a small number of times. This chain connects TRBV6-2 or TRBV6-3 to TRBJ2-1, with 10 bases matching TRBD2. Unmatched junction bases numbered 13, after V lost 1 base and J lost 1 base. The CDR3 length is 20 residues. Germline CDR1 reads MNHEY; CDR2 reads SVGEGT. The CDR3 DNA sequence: TGTGCCAGCAGTTACTTTCGCGCTAGCGGGGGCCTACGGTCCTACAATGAGCAGTTCTTC. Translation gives CASSYFRASGGLRSYNEQFF.

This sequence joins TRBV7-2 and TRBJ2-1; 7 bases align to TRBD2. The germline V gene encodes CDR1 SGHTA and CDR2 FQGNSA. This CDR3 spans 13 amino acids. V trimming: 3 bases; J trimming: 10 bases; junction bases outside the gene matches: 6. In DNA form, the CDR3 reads TGTGCCAGCAGCTTCAACCTGCGGGGGGAGCAGTTCTTC. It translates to CASSFNLRGEQFF.

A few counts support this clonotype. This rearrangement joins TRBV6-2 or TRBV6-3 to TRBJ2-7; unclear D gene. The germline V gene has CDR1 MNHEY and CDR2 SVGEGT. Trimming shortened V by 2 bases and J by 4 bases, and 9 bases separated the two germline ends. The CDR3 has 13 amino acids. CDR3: CASSYASRYEQYF. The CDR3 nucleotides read TGTGCCAGCAGTTACGCTTCACGTTACGAGCAGTACTTC.

The CDR3 DNA reads as TGTGCCAGCAGTTACTTTGGAGAGACCCAGTACTTC. This encodes CASSYFGETQYF. V gene TRBV6-2 or TRBV6-3 combines with J gene TRBJ2-5; D call uncertain. The CDR3 totals 12 residues. V was cut by 1 base and J by 4 bases, with 4 bases left in between. The germline V gene has CDR1 MNHEY and CDR2 SVGEGT.

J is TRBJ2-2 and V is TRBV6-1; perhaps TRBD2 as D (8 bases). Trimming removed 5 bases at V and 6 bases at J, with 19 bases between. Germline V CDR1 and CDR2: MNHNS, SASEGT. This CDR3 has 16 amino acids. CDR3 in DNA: TGTGCCAGCAGTTACGGGGGGGGCAGGGGGGCCGGGGAGCTGTTTTTT. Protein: CASSYGGGRGAGELFF.

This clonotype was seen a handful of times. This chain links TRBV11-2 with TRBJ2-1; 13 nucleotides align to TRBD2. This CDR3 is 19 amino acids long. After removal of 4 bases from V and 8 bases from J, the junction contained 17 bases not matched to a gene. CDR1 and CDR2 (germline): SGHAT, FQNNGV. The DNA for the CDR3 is TGTGCCAGCAGCTCGGGACTAGCGGGAACTACTTACGGTAACGATGAGCAGTTCTTC. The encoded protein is CASSSGLAGTTYGNDEQFF.

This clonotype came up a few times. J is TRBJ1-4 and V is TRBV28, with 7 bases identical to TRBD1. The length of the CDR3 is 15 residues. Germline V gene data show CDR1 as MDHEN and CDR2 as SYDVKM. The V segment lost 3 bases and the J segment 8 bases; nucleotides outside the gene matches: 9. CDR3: CASSFSDRDYEKLFF. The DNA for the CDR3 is TGTGCCAGCAGTTTTTCCGACAGGGATTACGAAAAACTGTTTTTT. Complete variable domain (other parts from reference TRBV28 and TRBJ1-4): DVKVTQSSRYLVKRTGEKVFLECVQDMDHENMFWYRQDPGLGLRLIYFSYDVKMKEKGDIPEGYSVSREKKERFSLILESASTNQTSMYLCASSFSDRDYEKLFFGSGTQLSVL.

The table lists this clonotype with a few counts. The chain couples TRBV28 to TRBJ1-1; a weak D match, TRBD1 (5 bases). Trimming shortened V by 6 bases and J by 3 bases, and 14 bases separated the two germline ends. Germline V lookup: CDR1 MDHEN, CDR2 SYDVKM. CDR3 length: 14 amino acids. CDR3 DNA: TGTGCCAGCAGCGCCGCGGGGCGCCACACTGAAGCTTTCTTT. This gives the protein CASSAAGRHTEAFF.

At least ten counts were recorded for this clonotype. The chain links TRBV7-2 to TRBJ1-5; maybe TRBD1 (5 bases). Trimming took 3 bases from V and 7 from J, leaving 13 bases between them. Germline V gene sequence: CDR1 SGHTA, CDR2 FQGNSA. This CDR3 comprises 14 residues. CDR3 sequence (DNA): TGTGCCAGCAGCTTCGGACATCGGGTCCAGCCCCAGCATTTT. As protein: CASSFGHRVQPQHF.

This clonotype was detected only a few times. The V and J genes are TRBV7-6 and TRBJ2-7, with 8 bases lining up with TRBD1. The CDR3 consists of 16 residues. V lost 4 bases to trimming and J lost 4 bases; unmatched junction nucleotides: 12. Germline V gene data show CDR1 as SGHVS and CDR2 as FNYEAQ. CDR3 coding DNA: TGTGCCAGCAGCTCCCGGCCCAGGGGGCCTTCGTACGAGCAGTACTTC. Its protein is CASSSRPRGPSYEQYF.

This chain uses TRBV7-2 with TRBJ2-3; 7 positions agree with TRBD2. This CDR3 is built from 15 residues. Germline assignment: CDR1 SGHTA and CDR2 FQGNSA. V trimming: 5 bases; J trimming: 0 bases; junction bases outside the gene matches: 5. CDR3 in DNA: TGTGCCAGCAGCCACGGACTAGTGAGCACAGATACGCAGTATTTT. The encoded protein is CASSHGLVSTDTQYF.

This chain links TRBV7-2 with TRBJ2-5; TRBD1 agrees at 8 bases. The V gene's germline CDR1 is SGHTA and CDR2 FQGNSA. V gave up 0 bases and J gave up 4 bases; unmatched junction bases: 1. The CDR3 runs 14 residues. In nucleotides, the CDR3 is TGTGCCAGCAGCTTAGCGCAGGGGGCAGAGACCCAGTACTTC. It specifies CASSLAQGAETQYF.

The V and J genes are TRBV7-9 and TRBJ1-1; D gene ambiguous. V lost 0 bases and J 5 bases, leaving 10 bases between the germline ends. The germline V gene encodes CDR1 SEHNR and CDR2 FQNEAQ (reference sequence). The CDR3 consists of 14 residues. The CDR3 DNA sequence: TGTGCCAGCAGCTTAGCGTTCGGCAGAACTGAAGCTTTCTTT. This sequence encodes CASSLAFGRTEAFF.

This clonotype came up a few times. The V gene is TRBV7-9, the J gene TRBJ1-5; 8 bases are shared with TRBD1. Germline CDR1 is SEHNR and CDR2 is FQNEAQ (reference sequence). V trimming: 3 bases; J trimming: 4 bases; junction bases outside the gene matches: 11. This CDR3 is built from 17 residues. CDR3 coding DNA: TGTGCCAGCAGCTTCTTTTTCGGACAGGGACGGAATCAGCCCCAGCATTTT. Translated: CASSFFFGQGRNQPQHF.

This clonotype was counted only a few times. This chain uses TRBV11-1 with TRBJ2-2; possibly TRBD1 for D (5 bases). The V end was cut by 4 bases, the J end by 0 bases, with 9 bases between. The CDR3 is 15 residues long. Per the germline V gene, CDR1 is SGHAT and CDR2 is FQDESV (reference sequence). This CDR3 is CASSSREANTGELFF. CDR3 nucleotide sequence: TGTGCCAGCAGCTCCAGGGAAGCGAACACCGGGGAGCTGTTTTTT.

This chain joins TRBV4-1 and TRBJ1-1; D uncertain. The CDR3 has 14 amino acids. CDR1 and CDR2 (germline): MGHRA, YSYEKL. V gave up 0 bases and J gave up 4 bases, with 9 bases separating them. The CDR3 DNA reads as TGCGCCAGCAGCCAAGATTCGTACCGCACTGAAGCTTTCTTT. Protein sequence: CASSQDSYRTEAFF.

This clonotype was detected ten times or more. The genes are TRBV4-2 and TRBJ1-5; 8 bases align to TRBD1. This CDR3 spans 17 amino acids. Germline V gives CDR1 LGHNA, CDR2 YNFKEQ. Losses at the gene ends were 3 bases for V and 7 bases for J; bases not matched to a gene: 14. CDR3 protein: CASSQTFPDRAGQPQHF. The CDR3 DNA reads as TGTGCCAGCAGCCAGACATTCCCGGACAGGGCGGGACAGCCCCAGCATTTT.

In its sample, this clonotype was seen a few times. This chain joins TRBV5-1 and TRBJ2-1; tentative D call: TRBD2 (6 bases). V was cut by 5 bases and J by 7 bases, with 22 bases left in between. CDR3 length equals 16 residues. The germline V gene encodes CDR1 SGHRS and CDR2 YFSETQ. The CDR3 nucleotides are TGCGCCAGCAGACCTTGGAGGTCTAGCGATAGGAATGAGCAGTTCTTC. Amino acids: CASRPWRSSDRNEQFF.

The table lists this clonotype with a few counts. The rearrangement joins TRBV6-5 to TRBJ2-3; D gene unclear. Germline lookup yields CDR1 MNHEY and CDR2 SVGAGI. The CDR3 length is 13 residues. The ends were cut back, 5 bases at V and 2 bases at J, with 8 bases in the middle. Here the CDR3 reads CASSTPSTDTQYF. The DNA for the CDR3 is TGTGCCAGCAGTACCCCGTCCACAGATACGCAGTATTTT.